A selection of T cell receptor beta chains follows, all from one sample in a study of T cells in Graves' hyperthyroidism and ophthalmopathy. TCRdb used MiXCR to reprocess the multiplex PCR reads, holding one entry per CDR3 protein. The profile shows roughly 630,000 distinct CDR3 sequences, around 16% of them singletons. The sample was blood. These receptors came from a woman aged 30 to 39 with Graves' hyperthyroidism. Both conserved end residues are part of each CDR3.

J gene | V gene | CDR3 protein
TRBJ2-3 | TRBV7-2 | CASRPNTNTDTQYF
TRBJ1-1 | TRBV2 | CASRQEVGPEAFF
TRBJ2-1 | TRBV20-1 | CSARQGGLAGYNEQFF
TRBJ2-5 | TRBV18 | CASSPRSGDQETQYF
TRBJ1-1 | TRBV28 | CASSDRVTALNTEAFF
TRBJ2-5 | TRBV10-3 | CAISGTEYQETQYF
TRBJ2-7 | TRBV7-2 | CASSRDLDYEQYF
TRBJ2-7 | TRBV29-1 | CSVVGQGITYEQYF
TRBJ2-7 | TRBV12-3/TRBV12-4 | CASSFRGPDSYEQYF
TRBJ2-1 | TRBV9 | CASSVASGIGSEQFF
TRBJ2-1 | TRBV7-2 | CASSTGTSGSYNEQFF
TRBJ2-1 | TRBV11-3 | CASSLEGLAGENEQFF
TRBJ2-7 | TRBV14 | CASSQGSVYEQYF
TRBJ2-3 | TRBV20-1 | CSALAGGSVTDTQYF
TRBJ2-2 | TRBV7-7 | CASSLGTSGVNTGELFF
TRBJ2-7 | TRBV5-1 | CASSRAGAYEQYF
TRBJ2-7 | TRBV20-1 | CSARAKVTGAITYEQYF
TRBJ1-6 | TRBV29-1 | CSVLTLEGSPLHF
TRBJ2-1 | TRBV19 | CASSIVGLEYNEQFF
TRBJ2-1 | TRBV20-1 | CSARGLAEYNEQFF
TRBJ1-2 | TRBV30 | CAWAVSYSRAQGYTF
TRBJ2-7 | TRBV20-1 | CSALPGGQSYEQYF
TRBJ1-1 | TRBV11-2 | CASSLANTEAFF
TRBJ2-5 | TRBV11-2 | CASSLTGTGTETQYF
TRBJ1-6 | TRBV4-3 | CASSQDLRIYNSPLHF
TRBJ2-4 | TRBV19 | CASSSGVGGNIQYF
TRBJ2-1 | TRBV7-2 | CASSLDRGNNEQFF
TRBJ2-7 | TRBV5-1 | CASTWTSGYEQYF
TRBJ2-6 | TRBV14 | CASSPRGYRHSGANVLTF
TRBJ1-5 | TRBV12-3/TRBV12-4 | CASSLTGTGPSINQPQHF
TRBJ2-1 | TRBV9 | CASSAIAGGSEQFF
TRBJ1-4 | TRBV5-1 | CASSLNRGPNEKLFF
TRBJ2-1 | TRBV24-1 | CATSDTDRKAYNEQFF
TRBJ2-2 | TRBV7-9 | CASSTWTGGNTGELFF
TRBJ2-1 | TRBV14 | CASSLERGLGSYNEQFF
TRBJ2-1 | TRBV7-8 | CASSWGGDYYLNEQFF
TRBJ2-3 | TRBV27 | CASSFTADTQYF
TRBJ2-2 | TRBV20-1 | CSASDPLSTGELFF
TRBJ1-6 | TRBV19 | CASSIAGPRDSPLHF
TRBJ2-7 | TRBV7-9 | CASSKGGGYSYEQYF
TRBJ1-4 | TRBV7-9 | CASSPLLVIARDRGPSWANEKLFF
TRBJ2-1 | TRBV18 | CASSPPIGSGPYNEQFF
TRBJ2-1 | TRBV20-1 | CSARDPGREGRNEQFF
TRBJ2-1 | TRBV18 | CASSKTTGGGYNEQFF
TRBJ2-1 | TRBV9 | CASTTTSGRADEQFF
TRBJ1-1 | TRBV14 | CASSQGSGVRGTEAFF
TRBJ1-1 | TRBV27 | CASSLSQGRGGTEAFF
TRBJ2-7 | TRBV20-1 | CSAPDPDRDAEQYF
TRBJ2-1 | TRBV5-1 | CASSGEVQSSYNEQFF
TRBJ1-4 | TRBV13 | CASSLGGLDEKLFF
TRBJ2-3 | TRBV20-1 | CSAGEYADTQYF
TRBJ2-3 | TRBV6-1 | CASSRNRGRGTDTQYF
TRBJ2-7 | TRBV9 | CASSGGAAGYDEQYF
TRBJ2-7 | TRBV7-9 | CASSLVGTGDAEQYF
TRBJ1-1 | TRBV12-3/TRBV12-4 | CASSLGVYTEAFF
TRBJ2-1 | TRBV19 | CASSMARETYNEQFF
TRBJ1-2 | TRBV12-3/TRBV12-4 | CASSHIHPEGLYGYTF
TRBJ2-6 | TRBV6-2/TRBV6-3 | CASTPRISGANVLTF
TRBJ2-1 | TRBV7-2 | CASSGPSEVSSYNEQFF
TRBJ1-2 | TRBV4-1 | CASSQDRGLGGYTF